The next 16 T cell receptor beta chains were all read from a single sample in a study of regulatory T cells in long-lasting Graves disease. The time point here: newly diagnosed GD, antithyroid drugs for less than 3 months. There was RNA extracted from PBMCs, and the TCR library was made from it. According to the study, TCR beta libraries were built with iRepertoire HTBI primers and CDR3-region Arm-PCR. TCRdb re-analysed the multiplex PCR reads in MiXCR, keeping a single row per CDR3 protein. Of around 460,000 distinct CDR3 sequences listed, 13% to 15% are singletons. These data are also associated with another study on T cells in Graves' hyperthyroidism and ophthalmopathy.

The sequenced sample was peripheral blood mononuclear cells (PBMCs), obtained at new diagnosis, from a patient treated with antithyroid drugs. These TCRs come from a woman in her forties or fifties with Graves disease.

This clonotype was seen ten or more times. The chain uses TRBV12-3 or TRBV12-4 and TRBJ2-1, with 11 bases identical to TRBD2. CDR3 length: 14 residues. The J segment lost 9 bases and the V segment lost 5 bases, leaving 6 bases of the junction unmatched. The CDR3 nucleotides read TGTGCCAGCAGTCTTCTAGCGGGGGGTGGTGAGCAGTTCTTC. Protein sequence: CASSLLAGGGEQFF.

This clonotype appeared many times. The rearrangement uses TRBV6-2 or TRBV6-3 and TRBJ1-2; the match to TRBD1 covers 7 bases. Germline V gene sequence: CDR1 MNHEY, CDR2 SVGEGT. There are 13 residues in the CDR3. V trimming: 5 bases; J trimming: 7 bases; junction bases outside the gene matches: 7. CDR3 DNA sequence: TGTGCCAGCAGTGAAGAGACAGGGATTGGCTACACCTTC. Protein product: CASSEETGIGYTF.

Of note for this clonotype: Here the CDR3 omits its conserved ending phenylalanine or tryptophan, so a read error is the likely source. The CDR3 DNA sequence: TGTGCCAGCAGCCCACAGGGGGACTATGGCTACACCCTC. This gives the protein CASSPQGDYGYTL. This sequence joins TRBV11-2 and TRBJ1-2, with 8 positions matching TRBD1. Germline CDR1 and CDR2: SGHAT and FQNNGV. The CDR3 sequence is 13 residues long. V was pared by 5 bases and J by 3 bases, with 2 bases of the junction left unmatched.

This clonotype was detected many times. V and J are TRBV10-3 and TRBJ2-7; D possibly corresponds to TRBD1 (6 bases). Germline assignment: CDR1 ENHRY and CDR2 SYGVKD. The CDR3 covers 18 residues. Trimming took 0 bases from V and 0 from J, leaving 18 bases between them. This chain's CDR3 is CAISESTTGTPSSYEQYF. As DNA, the CDR3 is TGTGCCATCAGTGAGTCGACGACCGGGACACCCAGCTCCTACGAGCAGTACTTC.

The chain couples TRBV7-9 to TRBJ2-1, with 10 bases that match TRBD2. V lost 2 bases to trimming and J lost 8 bases; unmatched junction nucleotides: 15. The V gene's germline CDR1 is SEHNR and CDR2 FQNEAQ (reference sequence). The CDR3 has 18 amino acids. The CDR3, as DNA: TGTGCCAGCAGCTTAACCTCCCGGCCTAGCGGGAGTGTTGATGAGCAGTTCTTC. It yields the protein CASSLTSRPSGSVDEQFF.

This clonotype was counted a single time. This chain connects TRBV28 to TRBJ1-2, with 11 bases aligning to TRBD1. CDR3 size: 15 residues. Germline lookup yields CDR1 MDHEN and CDR2 SYDVKM. V shed 6 bases, J shed 8 bases, and the junction held 11 bases outside the gene matches. CDR3: CASSGGQGARNGYTF. The CDR3 coding sequence is TGTGCCAGCAGCGGTGGACAGGGGGCGCGGAACGGCTACACCTTC.

This clonotype was detected only a few times. The V and J genes are TRBV9 and TRBJ2-5, with 16 bases fitting TRBD2. V dropped 4 bases and J dropped 1; count of bases not matched to a gene: 4. In germline, CDR1 is SGDLS, CDR2 YYNGEE. CDR3 size: 17 residues. The CDR3: CASSRGLAGGFQETQYF. The CDR3 DNA reads TGTGCCAGCAGCCGGGGACTAGCGGGAGGGTTCCAAGAGACCCAGTACTTC.

V and J are TRBV5-1 and TRBJ2-3; possibly TRBD1 for D (5 bases). The CDR3 length is 16 residues. The V end was cut by 0 bases, the J end by 5 bases, with 16 bases between. Germline V gives CDR1 SGHRS, CDR2 YFSETQ. CDR3 sequence reads: CASSLALQGSLDTQYF. CDR3 nucleotide sequence: TGCGCCAGCAGCTTGGCGTTGCAGGGCTCACTAGATACGCAGTATTTT.

The rearrangement uses TRBV10-2 and TRBJ2-3; 14 nucleotides match TRBD2. CDR1 and CDR2 (germline): WSHSY, SAAADI. The ends lost 8 bases at V and 6 bases at J; junction bases unmatched: 7. The CDR3 runs 15 residues. The CDR3 region is CASVTGLAGADTQYF. The CDR3 DNA follows: TGCGCCAGCGTAACGGGACTAGCGGGAGCGGATACGCAGTATTTT.

This clonotype was seen repeatedly, ten times or more. The gene calls are TRBV6-1 and TRBJ1-5; TRBD1 is a possible D gene (5 bases). Trimming cost V 10 bases and J 5 bases, with 18 bases left between them. Per the germline V gene, CDR1 is MNHNS and CDR2 is SASEGT. The CDR3 is made up of 14 amino acids. The CDR3 reads CATATDPGHQPQHF. The DNA for the CDR3 is TGTGCCACCGCGACGGATCCAGGGCATCAGCCCCAGCATTTT.

This clonotype was observed at least ten times. This chain joins TRBV12-3 or TRBV12-4 and TRBJ1-2; maybe TRBD1 (6 bases). The V gene lost 5 bases and the J gene lost 2 bases, with 15 bases spanning the gap. The CDR3 contains 15 residues. The CDR3 sequence: CASSPMGGHNYGYTF. CDR3 DNA sequence: TGTGCCAGCAGTCCGATGGGGGGGCACAACTATGGCTACACCTTC.

This clonotype occurred a few times. The V and J genes are TRBV7-9 and TRBJ2-1; D is unclear. Trimming left V 1 base short and J 1 base short, with 8 bases between. There are 15 residues in the CDR3. Germline CDR1 SEHNR, CDR2 FQNEAQ (reference sequence). The CDR3 region is CASSLVAFSYNEQFF. DNA of the CDR3: TGTGCCAGCAGCTTAGTGGCTTTTTCCTACAATGAGCAGTTCTTC.

At least ten counts were recorded for this clonotype. V gene TRBV12-3 or TRBV12-4 combines with J gene TRBJ2-3; weak D call: TRBD1 (7 bases). Trimming removed 6 bases at V and 10 bases at J, with 20 bases between. The CDR3 consists of 14 residues. The CDR3 region is CASSPGGSPYAQYF. The CDR3 nucleotides are TGTGCCAGCAGCCCAGGGGGGAGCCCTTACGCGCAGTATTTT.

This clonotype appeared many times. This chain links TRBV29-1 with TRBJ2-7, with 8 bases lining up with TRBD1. CDR1 is SQVTM, CDR2 ANQGSEA, per germline. Trimming removed 2 bases from V and 2 bases from J; junction bases left unmatched: 2. The CDR3 is made up of 13 amino acids. CDR3: CSVERTGTYEQYF. The CDR3 DNA sequence: TGCAGCGTTGAAAGGACAGGGACCTACGAGCAGTACTTC.

The chain links TRBV6-2 or TRBV6-3 to TRBJ1-1; weak D call: TRBD1 (5 bases). The CDR3 runs 13 residues. The germline V gene has CDR1 MNHEY and CDR2 SVGEGT. V was clipped by 7 bases and J by 6 bases, with 15 bases between them. The CDR3 region is CASTKWGGPEAFF. For the CDR3, the DNA is TGTGCCAGCACCAAGTGGGGGGGACCTGAAGCTTTCTTT.

This clonotype was counted at least ten times. The V gene is TRBV6-2 or TRBV6-3, the J gene TRBJ2-1; TRBD2 is a possible D gene (6 bases). V was trimmed by 0 bases and J by 0 bases, leaving 12 bases between them. This CDR3 is built from 17 residues. Germline values: CDR1 MNHEY, CDR2 SVGEGT. The CDR3 DNA reads TGTGCCAGCAGTTACTCCTTGGACGGGGGCTCCTACAATGAGCAGTTCTTC. This codes for CASSYSLDGGSYNEQFF.